These 3 T cell receptor beta chains came from one sample sequenced in a study of shared clonotypes between healthy human individuals. Sequenced by immunoSEQ multiplex PCR; TCRdb stores in-frame clones only, minus some. The sample contains 2 million to 2.5 million clones, 90% to 95% of which appear only once. Material: naive CD4+ T cells from PBMCs. Subset: CD45RA+ positively selected. Source of these receptors: a man in his late teens or twenties in good health. Some clones in this sample may be carry-over from other donors' samples.

The CDR3 here is CASSPSGRPTNEQFF. In nucleotides, the CDR3 is TGTGCCAGCTCACCATCTGGGCGACCCACCAATGAGCAGTTCTTC. The rearrangement links TRBV18 to TRBJ2-1; no firm D call. Trimming took 2 bases from V and 6 from J, leaving 14 bases between them. The CDR3 totals 15 residues. CDR1 KGHSH and CDR2 LQKENI come from the germline V gene.

The chain is built from TRBV5-4 and TRBJ2-6; D possibly corresponds to TRBD2 (6 bases). The germline gives CDR1 SGHNT, CDR2 YYREEE (reference sequence). Trimming left V 3 bases short and J 2 bases short, with 15 bases between. The CDR3 has 17 residues. For the CDR3, the DNA is TGTGCCAGCAGCTCATTCGGCGGGGTAGCTGGGGCCAACGTCCTGACTTTC. It specifies CASSSFGGVAGANVLTF.

V is TRBV28 and J is TRBJ1-2; possible D gene TRBD1, 5 bases. The CDR3 totals 15 residues. Germline V gene lookup returns CDR1 MDHEN and CDR2 SYDVKM. The V gene lost 5 bases and the J gene lost 5 bases, with 18 bases spanning the gap. The CDR3 loop is CASSSPGTGGYGYTF. The CDR3 DNA follows: TGTGCCAGCAGTAGTCCAGGGACCGGGGGGTATGGCTACACCTTC.